This T cell receptor (beta chain) stems from a study of regulatory T cells in long-lasting Graves disease. J lost 1 base, V lost 4 bases, and 4 bases had no gene match. The CDR3 is 14 amino acids. Germline V gene lookup returns CDR1 MNHEY and CDR2 SMNVEV (reference sequence). Relying on iRepertoire HTBI primers and Arm-PCR of CDR3 regions, the team built TCR beta libraries. MiXCR was run by TCRdb on the multiplex PCR reads, yielding one entry per CDR3 protein. The profile shows 400,000 to 500,000 distinct CDR3 sequences, less than 25% of them singletons. As to time point: persistent/refractory GD, antithyroid drugs over 5 years with positive TRAb. From PBMCs, RNA was extracted and then used to make the TCR library.

The material was peripheral blood mononuclear cells (PBMCs), obtained when the disease was refractory, from a patient treated with antithyroid drugs. The chain employs TRBV27 and TRBJ2-7; 7 nucleotides align to TRBD2. The sequence was collected from a female donor with Graves disease. CDR3 sequence (DNA): TGTGCCAGCAGTTCTTACGGGGGGTCCTACGAGCAGTACTTC. It translates to CASSSYGGSYEQYF.